These T cell receptor beta chains were read from a single sample in a study of siplizumab effects on memory and regulatory T cells. Only in-frame clones appear in the TCRdb table, and some are missing; sequencing was by immunoSEQ multiplex PCR. The repertoire has about 94,000 clones, nearly 95% of them found once; the top ten carry over 0.25%. The sequencing input was non-Treg CD4+ T cells sorted from blood. The source of these receptors is a human donor in good health. Each CDR3 is given with its conserved first and last residue. Each record gives: clone size, V gene, D gene, J gene, CDR3 DNA, CDR3 protein. D genes are given only for firm matches. Only some rows state a clone size, as once, few, many or a class for expanded clones.

abundance: .
v_gene: TRBV7-9
d_gene: TRBD2
j_gene: TRBJ2-5
CDR3nt: TGTGCCAGCAGCTTAGCTAGCGGGGCGGAGACCCAGTACTTC
CDR3aa: CASSLASGAETQYF

abundance: .
v_gene: TRBV5-1
d_gene: TRBD2
j_gene: TRBJ2-1
CDR3nt: TGCGCCAGCAGCAGCGGGGAGTCCTACAATGAGCAGTTCTTC
CDR3aa: CASSSGESYNEQFF

abundance: .
v_gene: TRBV11-2
d_gene: TRBD1
j_gene: TRBJ2-2
CDR3nt: TGTGCCAGCAGATCGGCCGGGACAGGGTCCGCCGGGGAGCTGTTTTTT
CDR3aa: CASRSAGTGSAGELFF

abundance: .
v_gene: TRBV25-1
d_gene: TRBD2
j_gene: TRBJ2-3
CDR3nt: TGTGCCAGCAGTGGGGCGGGAGGGCCGCAGTATTTT
CDR3aa: CASSGAGGPQYF

abundance: .
v_gene: TRBV30
d_gene: .
j_gene: TRBJ2-7
CDR3nt: TGTGCCTGGAGGAGGGCGGGGTCCTACGAGCAGTACTTC
CDR3aa: CAWRRAGSYEQYF

abundance: .
v_gene: TRBV18
d_gene: TRBD1
j_gene: TRBJ1-2
CDR3nt: TGTGCCAGCTCACCAATGGGACAGAGCTATGGCTACACCTTC
CDR3aa: CASSPMGQSYGYTF

abundance: .
v_gene: TRBV18
d_gene: TRBD1
j_gene: TRBJ1-2
CDR3nt: TGTGCCAGCTCACTACAGGGGGGCTACACCTTC
CDR3aa: CASSLQGGYTF

abundance: few
v_gene: TRBV7-8
d_gene: .
j_gene: TRBJ1-5
CDR3nt: TGTGCCAGCAGCCTGAGCCGGGCGGATAGCAATCAGCCCCAGCATTTT
CDR3aa: CASSLSRADSNQPQHF

abundance: few
v_gene: TRBV5-5
d_gene: .
j_gene: TRBJ1-5
CDR3nt: TGTGCCAGCAGCTTGGCGGGCAGCAATCAGCCCCAGCATTTT
CDR3aa: CASSLAGSNQPQHF

abundance: .
v_gene: TRBV27
d_gene: TRBD2
j_gene: TRBJ2-1
CDR3nt: TGTGCCAGCAGACCCTTGACTAGCGGGAGGGTATACAATGAGCAGTTCTTC
CDR3aa: CASRPLTSGRVYNEQFF

abundance: .
v_gene: TRBV6-5
d_gene: TRBD1
j_gene: TRBJ2-7
CDR3nt: TGTGCCACTCACCGACAGGGCTCCTACGAGCAGTACTTC
CDR3aa: CATHRQGSYEQYF

abundance: .
v_gene: TRBV15
d_gene: .
j_gene: TRBJ2-3
CDR3nt: TGTGCCACCAGCAGGTCCCTAGTGAAGGGCACAGATACGCAGTATTTT
CDR3aa: CATSRSLVKGTDTQYF

abundance: .
v_gene: TRBV6-5
d_gene: TRBD2
j_gene: TRBJ2-5
CDR3nt: TGTGCCAGCAGTTATGGCGTAACGGGAGGTGGAGAGACCCAGTACTTC
CDR3aa: CASSYGVTGGGETQYF

abundance: few
v_gene: TRBV30
d_gene: .
j_gene: TRBJ1-5
CDR3nt: TGTGCCTGGACCGTCGGCAGCCGCAATCAGCCCCAGCATTTT
CDR3aa: CAWTVGSRNQPQHF

abundance: .
v_gene: TRBV5-1
d_gene: .
j_gene: TRBJ1-3
CDR3nt: TGCGCCAGCAGCTCGGGGAGTGGGACTGGAAACACCATATATTTT
CDR3aa: CASSSGSGTGNTIYF

abundance: .
v_gene: TRBV2
d_gene: .
j_gene: TRBJ1-5
CDR3nt: TGTGCCAGCAGTGCGAGGACAGCTAGCAATCAGCCCCAGCATTTT
CDR3aa: CASSARTASNQPQHF

abundance: .
v_gene: TRBV9
d_gene: .
j_gene: TRBJ1-5
CDR3nt: TGTGCCAGCAGCGTAGAAGGCCTCCAAGGACAACCCCAGCATTTT
CDR3aa: CASSVEGLQGQPQHF

abundance: .
v_gene: TRBV19
d_gene: TRBD1
j_gene: TRBJ1-1
CDR3nt: TGTGCCAGTAAGGGACAGATGGGTTCGATGACTGAAGCTTTCTTT
CDR3aa: CASKGQMGSMTEAFF

abundance: .
v_gene: TRBV9
d_gene: .
j_gene: TRBJ2-7
CDR3nt: TGTGCCAGCAGCGTTGGAACAGCGACCTACGAGCAGTACTTC
CDR3aa: CASSVGTATYEQYF

abundance: .
v_gene: TRBV19
d_gene: .
j_gene: TRBJ1-1
CDR3nt: TGTGCCACCCGACGGGACCAGTTGAACACTGAAGCTTTCTTT
CDR3aa: CATRRDQLNTEAFF

abundance: .
v_gene: TRBV18
d_gene: TRBD2
j_gene: TRBJ2-3
CDR3nt: TGTGCCAGCTCAACCACTAGCGAGATAAGCACAGATACGCAGTATTTT
CDR3aa: CASSTTSEISTDTQYF

abundance: .
v_gene: TRBV5-1
d_gene: .
j_gene: TRBJ2-7
CDR3nt: TGCGCCAGCAGCTGGGACCGGGACAAGGGGCGATACGAGCAGTACTTC
CDR3aa: CASSWDRDKGRYEQYF

abundance: .
v_gene: TRBV10-3
d_gene: .
j_gene: TRBJ2-7
CDR3nt: TGTGCCATCAACAATAGGGGATTAGGACAGAACTACGAGCAGTACTTC
CDR3aa: CAINNRGLGQNYEQYF

abundance: .
v_gene: TRBV7-8
d_gene: .
j_gene: TRBJ2-1
CDR3nt: TGTGCCAGCAGCTTGATCCAAGGAGACAATGAGCAGTTCTTC
CDR3aa: CASSLIQGDNEQFF

abundance: .
v_gene: TRBV7-2
d_gene: .
j_gene: TRBJ1-2
CDR3nt: TGTGCCAGCAGCTTTTTGACAAGTAACTATGGCTACACCTTC
CDR3aa: CASSFLTSNYGYTF

abundance: .
v_gene: TRBV7-3
d_gene: TRBD2
j_gene: TRBJ2-5
CDR3nt: TGTGCCAGCAGCTTAGGGGAGGGGCAGACCCAGTACTTC
CDR3aa: CASSLGEGQTQYF

abundance: .
v_gene: TRBV7-8
d_gene: .
j_gene: TRBJ2-3
CDR3nt: TGTGCCAGCTTCTCGCCCCAGGTCAGGGGAGGGGATACGCAGTATTTT
CDR3aa: CASFSPQVRGGDTQYF

abundance: .
v_gene: TRBV7-9
d_gene: TRBD1
j_gene: TRBJ2-7
CDR3nt: TGTGCCAGCAGCATCGACAGGGTTGAATACGAGCAGTACTTC
CDR3aa: CASSIDRVEYEQYF

abundance: .
v_gene: TRBV27
d_gene: .
j_gene: TRBJ2-2
CDR3nt: TGTGCCAGCAGTTTAGAAGGGTCGGGCAGGGAGCTGTTTTTT
CDR3aa: CASSLEGSGRELFF

abundance: .
v_gene: TRBV5-1
d_gene: .
j_gene: TRBJ1-1
CDR3nt: TGCGCCAGCAGCCCGGACGCGAACACTGAAGCTTTCTTT
CDR3aa: CASSPDANTEAFF

abundance: .
v_gene: TRBV7-9
d_gene: TRBD1
j_gene: TRBJ2-3
CDR3nt: TGTGCCAGCAGCCAGGACAGGGCATCAGATACGCAGTATTTT
CDR3aa: CASSQDRASDTQYF

abundance: .
v_gene: TRBV19
d_gene: .
j_gene: TRBJ2-7
CDR3nt: TGTGCCAGTAGTATATCGCCAGGGCGAGAAGATGAGCAGTACTTC
CDR3aa: CASSISPGREDEQYF

abundance: .
v_gene: TRBV21-1
d_gene: .
j_gene: TRBJ2-5
CDR3nt: TGTGCCAGCAGCGACCTTTACCGGGACAGGGGAACAGGGGAAGAGACCCAGTACTTC
CDR3aa: CASSDLYRDRGTGEETQYF